Listed below are T cell receptor beta chains from one sample, sequenced in a study of T cells in Graves' hyperthyroidism and ophthalmopathy. TCRdb processed the multiplex PCR reads anew with MiXCR; each CDR3 protein has one entry. The table lists about 300,000 distinct CDR3 sequences, about an eighth of them singletons. The sequenced sample consisted of blood. The receptor set was obtained from a woman between 35 and 50 years old with Graves' hyperthyroidism. Both conserved end residues are part of each CDR3. A D gene is named only where the DNA matches it firmly. A clone size is listed for some rows: how often the clone was seen (once, few, many), or a class if it is expanded.

CDR3 DNA,CDR3 protein,CDR3 length,V gene,clone size,D gene,J gene
TGTGCCAGCAGCCGCGGACTAGCGGGACCCTCCTACAATGAGCAGTTCTTC,CASSRGLAGPSYNEQFF,17,TRBV3-1,many,TRBD2,TRBJ2-1
TGTGCCAGCAGCCAAGATCGAATGACTGAAGCTTTCTTT,CASSQDRMTEAFF,13,TRBV7-9,.,.,TRBJ1-1
TGTGCCACCCGGCTAGCGGGAGGTGATGAGCAGTTCTTC,CATRLAGGDEQFF,13,TRBV19,few,TRBD2,TRBJ2-1
TGTGCCAGCAGCCAAGTTAGACCCTATGGCTACACCTTC,CASSQVRPYGYTF,13,TRBV14,.,.,TRBJ1-2
TGTGCCACGACTCTCGACGGGGCTACCTACGAGCAGTACTTC,CATTLDGATYEQYF,14,TRBV2,many,.,TRBJ2-7
TGTGCCAGCACCCCAGCGGGAGCGGAGACCCAGTACTTC,CASTPAGAETQYF,13,TRBV5-4,few,TRBD2,TRBJ2-5
TGTGCCAGCCGGTTGGGGAGTTATAATGAAAAACTGTTTTTT,CASRLGSYNEKLFF,14,TRBV12-3/TRBV12-4,many,.,TRBJ1-4
TGTGCCAGCAGTCGGACAGGGGGGAGAGGCGCTGAAGCTTTCTTT,CASSRTGGRGAEAFF,15,TRBV12-3/TRBV12-4,many,TRBD1,TRBJ1-1
TGTGCCAGCAGCCAAGACCCGACACTAGCGGGTTCTTTGGGAACTTACGAGCAGTACTTC,CASSQDPTLAGSLGTYEQYF,20,TRBV4-2,.,TRBD2,TRBJ2-7
TGTGCCAGCCGGCCGTGGACAGGAAATGAGCAGTTCTTC,CASRPWTGNEQFF,13,TRBV28,many,TRBD1,TRBJ2-1
TGTGCCATCAGTGAGTCTGGGGTCGGAGGCACTGAAGCTTTCTTT,CAISESGVGGTEAFF,15,TRBV10-3,many,.,TRBJ1-1
TGCAGTGCTAGGGGGAGGGTCGATGGCTACACCTTC,CSARGRVDGYTF,12,TRBV20-1,many,.,TRBJ1-2
TGTGCCAGCAGTTTATCTCCGGGACTGACTACTGAAGCTTTCTTT,CASSLSPGLTTEAFF,15,TRBV12-3/TRBV12-4,many,.,TRBJ1-1
TGTGCCAGCAGCGTAGAGGACATGCAAGATACGCAGTATTTT,CASSVEDMQDTQYF,14,TRBV9,many,.,TRBJ2-3
TGTGCCAGCGGGCGCAATCAGCCCCAGCATTTT,CASGRNQPQHF,11,TRBV6-1,many,.,TRBJ1-5
TGTGCCAGCAGTGAAGAGGATTTTCTCTCCGAGCAGTACTTC,CASSEEDFLSEQYF,14,TRBV2,many,.,TRBJ2-7
TGTGCCAGCAGCTTACCAGTTAGCGCAGATACGCAGTATTTT,CASSLPVSADTQYF,14,TRBV7-2,.,.,TRBJ2-3
TGTGCCAGCAGTTCCCCGAGGGGGCGATCCTACGAGCAGTACTTC,CASSSPRGRSYEQYF,15,TRBV28,many,TRBD1,TRBJ2-7
TGTGCCAGCAGCTTAGGACAGGGGGAAAATGAGCAGTTCTTC,CASSLGQGENEQFF,14,TRBV7-9,.,TRBD1,TRBJ2-1
TGCAGTGCTAGAGGAGCTACTAGCGGGCTATCCTACAATGAGCAGTTCTTC,CSARGATSGLSYNEQFF,17,TRBV20-1,few,TRBD2,TRBJ2-1
TGTGCCAGCAGCAGGTACGACGAGCAGTACTTC,CASSRYDEQYF,11,TRBV3-1,many,.,TRBJ2-7
TGTGCCAGCAGTGAACGTCCGAGAAGGGGGCCTTCTAACTATGGCTACACCTTC,CASSERPRRGPSNYGYTF,18,TRBV6-1,many,TRBD1,TRBJ1-2
TGCAGCGGCCAACTAGCGGGTTCCTACAATGAGCAGTTCTTC,CSGQLAGSYNEQFF,14,TRBV29-1,.,TRBD2,TRBJ2-1
TGTGCCAGCAGCCAAACCCACAGGGTCCTCCCCGGTCACCTCCACTTT,CASSQTHRVLPGHLHF,16,TRBV3-1,many,.,TRBJ1-6
TGTGCCAGCATGAGGCTAGCGAGCACAGATACGCAGTATTTT,CASMRLASTDTQYF,14,TRBV6-1,many,.,TRBJ2-3
TGTGCCAGTAGTATTACTTCCGAGGGGAACTATGGCTACACCTTC,CASSITSEGNYGYTF,15,TRBV19,few,.,TRBJ1-2
TGTGCCAGCAGTCGAAGGATGAACACTGAAGCTTTCTTT,CASSRRMNTEAFF,13,TRBV28,many,.,TRBJ1-1
TGTGCCAGCAGCCAAGATCCAGGGCCCTACGAGCAGTACTTC,CASSQDPGPYEQYF,14,TRBV3-1,many,.,TRBJ2-7
TGTGCCAGCAGTTTATTTCGGAACAAAAGTTACGAGCAGTACTTC,CASSLFRNKSYEQYF,15,TRBV12-3/TRBV12-4,many,.,TRBJ2-7
TGTGCCAGCAGTGAATTAGGGGACAGGGGAGAAAATGAGCAGTTCTTC,CASSELGDRGENEQFF,16,TRBV2,many,TRBD1,TRBJ2-1
TGTGCCAGCAGCCCCCAGGGTGAAACTGAAGCTTTCTTT,CASSPQGETEAFF,13,TRBV7-9,many,.,TRBJ1-1
TGTGCCAGCAGTTTCACGGGACTAGCGGCTACAGATACGCAGTATTTT,CASSFTGLAATDTQYF,16,TRBV2,many,TRBD2,TRBJ2-3
TGTGCCGTTCGGGGGACAGTCGCGGCCTACGAGCAGTACTTC,CAVRGTVAAYEQYF,14,TRBV10-3,few,.,TRBJ2-7
TGTGCCAGCAGCTCACGGACAGCCGGAGCAGGGGCCTACGAGCAGTACTTC,CASSSRTAGAGAYEQYF,17,TRBV7-8,many,.,TRBJ2-7
TGTGCCAGCAGTCGTCCGTCCCCGAACACCGGGGAGCTGTTTTTT,CASSRPSPNTGELFF,15,TRBV12-3/TRBV12-4,many,.,TRBJ2-2
TGTGCCAGCTCATCGGGACTAGCGGGAGAGGAGACCCAGTACTTC,CASSSGLAGEETQYF,15,TRBV18,few,TRBD2,TRBJ2-5
TGTGCCATCGCTGTGTCGAGAGAGGGGGCTTTAAATGAGCAGTTCTTC,CAIAVSREGALNEQFF,16,TRBV10-3,few,TRBD1,TRBJ2-1
TGTGCCAGTAGTCGAACGGGCCCTAACAATGAGCAGTTCTTC,CASSRTGPNNEQFF,14,TRBV19,.,.,TRBJ2-1
TGTGCCAGCAGTGGGGACAGGGGGGTGACCACTGAAGCTTTCTTT,CASSGDRGVTTEAFF,15,TRBV25-1,.,TRBD1,TRBJ1-1
TGTGCCACCAGTGAAGGTGGCGCTAACTATGGCTACACCTTC,CATSEGGANYGYTF,14,TRBV24-1,.,.,TRBJ1-2
TGTGCCATCAGTCCGGTTGGGGGAGGTGACCATGAGCAGTTCTTC,CAISPVGGGDHEQFF,15,TRBV10-3,many,.,TRBJ2-1
TGTGCCTGGAGTGGGTCTTATGGCTACACCTTC,CAWSGSYGYTF,11,TRBV30,many,.,TRBJ1-2
TGTGCCAGCAGCCAACTGGCCTACGAGCAGTACTTC,CASSQLAYEQYF,12,TRBV3-1,many,.,TRBJ2-7
TGTGCCAGCAGTTTGGGCGGGCGGCAAGGACTGTTTTTT,CASSLGGRQGLFF,13,TRBV12-3/TRBV12-4,.,.,TRBJ1-4
TGTGCCAGCAGCTTAGAGGACAGCGGCGGGAGAGACACCATATATTTT,CASSLEDSGGRDTIYF,16,TRBV7-9,many,.,TRBJ1-3
TGTGCCAGCAGTTCGAACCGCCGTACCACAGATACGCAGTATTTT,CASSSNRRTTDTQYF,15,TRBV5-6,few,.,TRBJ2-3
TGCAGCGTCCGACAGCCCTGGGGCACAGATACGCAGTATTTT,CSVRQPWGTDTQYF,14,TRBV29-1,many,.,TRBJ2-3
TGTGCCAGCAGCTTAGTGGGGAATACCAGGGAGACCCAGTACTTC,CASSLVGNTRETQYF,15,TRBV7-3,.,.,TRBJ2-5
TGTGCCAGCAGCCCCTATGAGGCGGGTGAGCAGTTCTTC,CASSPYEAGEQFF,13,TRBV3-1,many,.,TRBJ2-1
TGTGCCACCAGTGAACAGGGGGCCGGGGAGCTGTTTTTT,CATSEQGAGELFF,13,TRBV24-1,many,TRBD1,TRBJ2-2
TGTGCCAGCAGTTTCCAGGGATCACCCCTCCACTTT,CASSFQGSPLHF,12,TRBV28,few,.,TRBJ1-6
TGCAGTGCTCCACAGCGGGAGGCAGATACGCAGTATTTT,CSAPQREADTQYF,13,TRBV20-1,many,TRBD2,TRBJ2-3
TGTGCCAGCAAGGACAGGTCCTACGAGCAGTACTTC,CASKDRSYEQYF,12,TRBV2,many,TRBD1,TRBJ2-7